The rows below give T cell receptor beta chains drawn from one sample of a study of OX40 agonist ivuxolimab in advanced cancers. Clones were sequenced by immunoSEQ multiplex PCR, and TCRdb holds only the in-frame ones, with some missing. The data contain 10,000 or so clones, 70% of them singletons. The sequencing used CD4+ or CD8+ T cells sorted from blood, collected in a trial of the OX40 agonist ivuxolimab. The origin of the receptors is an adult with an advanced solid tumor such as melanoma, head and neck, liver or kidney cancer. Both conserved end residues are part of each CDR3. The D gene is left open where the match is weak. Clone size appears in some rows only: once, few, many, or a class for an expanded clone.

abundance	d_gene	j_gene	v_gene	CDR3nt	CDR3aa
few	.	TRBJ2-1	TRBV19	TGTGCCAGTACCAGGTCAGGCAGCGCCAATGAGCAGTTCTTC	CASTRSGSANEQFF
.	TRBD2	TRBJ2-1	TRBV6-6	TGTGCCGGCCGCGGAGCGGGGGTCAATGAGCAGTTCTTC	CAGRGAGVNEQFF
.	.	TRBJ1-1	TRBV7-3	TGTGCCAGCAGCCGCGACGGGGGTGAAGCTTTCTTT	CASSRDGGEAFF
medium-sized	.	TRBJ2-3	TRBV6-6	TGTGCCAGCAGTTACTTAGAAGGCACAGATACGCAGTATTTT	CASSYLEGTDTQYF
once	.	TRBJ2-2	TRBV28	TGTGCCAGCAGTTTATACTTTAACCGACGGAACACCGGGGAGCTGTTTTTT	CASSLYFNRRNTGELFF
.	TRBD1	TRBJ2-3	TRBV7-3	TGTGCCAGCAGCGTAACCGGGACAGCAGATACGCAGTATTTT	CASSVTGTADTQYF
.	TRBD1	TRBJ1-2	TRBV5-1	TGCGCCAGCAGCCGGGACAGGGTTGGCTACACCTTC	CASSRDRVGYTF
.	.	TRBJ1-1	TRBV6-6	TGTGCCAGCAGTTACGAGGACAGTAGATACACTGAAGCTTTCTTT	CASSYEDSRYTEAFF
.	.	TRBJ1-1	TRBV15	TGTGCCACCAGCAGAGAGCGCGGGACTGAAGCTTTCTTT	CATSRERGTEAFF
.	TRBD1	TRBJ1-5	TRBV28	TGTGCCAGCAGCGACCCCGACAGGGCAGGGGATCAGCCCCAGCATTTT	CASSDPDRAGDQPQHF
few	.	TRBJ2-3	TRBV27	TGTGCCAGCAGTCAGGTGGGAGTCACAGATACGCAGTATTTT	CASSQVGVTDTQYF
once	TRBD1	TRBJ2-1	TRBV28	TGTGCCAGCAGTTCCCTCCCGGGACAGTACAATGAGCAGTTCTTC	CASSSLPGQYNEQFF
.	TRBD1	TRBJ2-7	TRBV6-1	TGTGCCAGCAGTGAAGGGGGGACAGGGTATTTC	CASSEGGTGYF
.	.	TRBJ2-7	TRBV12-2	TGTGCAAGTCGCTTGGCGTTCGGGGCAAAGGGTAACGAGCAGTACTTC	CASRLAFGAKGNEQYF
.	.	TRBJ2-7	TRBV19	TGTGCCAGTAGTGCGGACGGGACACTCTCCTACGAGCAGTACTTC	CASSADGTLSYEQYF
.	.	TRBJ2-5	TRBV29-1	TGCAGCGTTGAAGATACAGGCTCGGAGACCCAGTACTTC	CSVEDTGSETQYF
once	TRBD1	TRBJ1-1	TRBV27	TGTGCCAGCAGACGGGACAGGGGGATCACTGAAGCTTTCTTT	CASRRDRGITEAFF
.	TRBD1	TRBJ2-7	TRBV7-8	TGTGCCAGCAGCCCCCATTCCGGGACAGGACGAGGAGAGCAGTACTTC	CASSPHSGTGRGEQYF
few	.	TRBJ1-5	TRBV7-7	TGTGCTAGCAGCTTGGTCGTAGGAGGTGAGGGATCGTGGCAGCCCCAGCATTTT	CASSLVVGGEGSWQPQHF
.	TRBD1	TRBJ1-6	TRBV6-5	TGTGCCAGCAGCCTTACCGGGACAGGGGATTCACCCCTCCACTTT	CASSLTGTGDSPLHF
.	.	TRBJ2-5	TRBV5-4	TGTGCCAGCAGCTGGCACGGGCCGCAAGAGACCCAGTACTTC	CASSWHGPQETQYF
once	.	TRBJ2-3	TRBV9	TGTGCCAGCAGCGTAGGGTTGCGGTTAAACACAGATACGCAGTATTTT	CASSVGLRLNTDTQYF
few	.	TRBJ2-7	TRBV18	TGTGCCAGCTCACCCCCTAGGGACCTCTACGAGCAGTACTTC	CASSPPRDLYEQYF
.	.	TRBJ1-5	TRBV6-6	TGTGCCAGCAGCGTAGTCAGGGGCTTTAGCAATCAGCCCCAGCATTTT	CASSVVRGFSNQPQHF
.	.	TRBJ1-2	TRBV6-5	TGTGCCAGCAGGAAAACAGGGTATGGCTACACCTTC	CASRKTGYGYTF
.	.	TRBJ2-1	TRBV4-1	TGCGCCAGCAGCCCCCAGGACACCCCCAACAATGAGCAGTTCTTC	CASSPQDTPNNEQFF
.	TRBD1	TRBJ2-7	TRBV11-2	TGTGCCAGCAGCTGGACAGGGGACTACGAGCAGTACTTC	CASSWTGDYEQYF
.	.	TRBJ2-3	TRBV13	TGTGCCAGCAGCACCCGACGGAGCACAGATACGCAGTATTTT	CASSTRRSTDTQYF